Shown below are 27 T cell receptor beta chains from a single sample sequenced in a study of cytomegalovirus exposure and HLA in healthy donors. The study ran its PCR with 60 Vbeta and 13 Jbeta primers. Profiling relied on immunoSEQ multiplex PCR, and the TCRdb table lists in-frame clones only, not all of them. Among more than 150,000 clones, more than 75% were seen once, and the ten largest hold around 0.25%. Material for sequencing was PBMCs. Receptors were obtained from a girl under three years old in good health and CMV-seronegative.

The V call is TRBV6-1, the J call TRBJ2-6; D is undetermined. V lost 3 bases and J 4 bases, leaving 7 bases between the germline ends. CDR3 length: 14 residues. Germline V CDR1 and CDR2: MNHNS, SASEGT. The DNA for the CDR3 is TGTGCCAGCAGTGAGAGGTACGGGGCCAACGTCCTGACTTTC. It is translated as CASSERYGANVLTF.

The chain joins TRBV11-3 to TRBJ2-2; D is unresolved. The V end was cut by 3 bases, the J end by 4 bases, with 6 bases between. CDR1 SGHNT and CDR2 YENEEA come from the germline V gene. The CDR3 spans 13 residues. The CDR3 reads CASSFSLTGELFF. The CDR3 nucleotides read TGTGCCAGCAGCTTTAGTCTCACCGGGGAGCTGTTTTTT.

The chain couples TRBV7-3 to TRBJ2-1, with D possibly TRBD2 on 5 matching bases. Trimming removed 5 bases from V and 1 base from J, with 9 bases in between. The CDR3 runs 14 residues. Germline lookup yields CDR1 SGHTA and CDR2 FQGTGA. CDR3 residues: CASSPSGSYNEQFF. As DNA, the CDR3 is TGTGCCAGCAGCCCGAGCGGTTCCTACAATGAGCAGTTCTTC.

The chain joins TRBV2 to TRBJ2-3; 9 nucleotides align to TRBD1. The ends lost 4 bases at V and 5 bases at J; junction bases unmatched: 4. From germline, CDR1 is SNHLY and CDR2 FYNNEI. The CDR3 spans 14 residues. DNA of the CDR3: TGTGCCAGCAGTGGACAGGGGGTTAGAGATACGCAGTATTTT. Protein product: CASSGQGVRDTQYF.

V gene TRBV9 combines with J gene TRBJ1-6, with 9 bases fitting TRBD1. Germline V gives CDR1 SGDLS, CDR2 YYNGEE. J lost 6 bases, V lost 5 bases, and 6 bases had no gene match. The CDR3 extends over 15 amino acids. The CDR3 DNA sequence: TGTGCCAGCAGTGGACAGGGGCTCAGTAATTCACCCCTCCACTTT. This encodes CASSGQGLSNSPLHF.

The CDR3 spells CSVVPPAQETQYF. In DNA form, the CDR3 reads TGCAGCGTTGTCCCCCCCGCCCAGGAGACCCAGTACTTC. The chain links TRBV29-1 to TRBJ2-5, with D uncertain. The germline V gene has CDR1 SQVTM and CDR2 ANQGSEA. V shed 4 bases and J shed 5 bases, with 14 bases lying between them. The CDR3 sequence is 13 residues long.

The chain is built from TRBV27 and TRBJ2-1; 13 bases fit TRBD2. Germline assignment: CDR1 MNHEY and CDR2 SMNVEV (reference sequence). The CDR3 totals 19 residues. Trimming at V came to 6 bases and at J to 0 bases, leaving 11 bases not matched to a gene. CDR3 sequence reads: CASSRGLAGPRGSYNEQFF. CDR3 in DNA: TGTGCCAGCAGCCGGGGACTAGCGGGACCCAGGGGCTCCTACAATGAGCAGTTCTTC.

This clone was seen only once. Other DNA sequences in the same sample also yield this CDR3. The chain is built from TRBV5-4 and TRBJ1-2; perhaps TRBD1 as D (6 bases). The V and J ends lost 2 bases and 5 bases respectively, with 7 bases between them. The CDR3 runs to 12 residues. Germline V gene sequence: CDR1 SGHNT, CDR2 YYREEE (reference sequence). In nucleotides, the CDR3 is TGTGCCAGCAGCTTACAGGGTTATGGCTACACCTTC. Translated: CASSLQGYGYTF. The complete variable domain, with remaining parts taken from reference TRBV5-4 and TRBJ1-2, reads ETGVTQSPTHLIKTRGQQVTLRCSSQSGHNTVSWYQQALGQGPQFIFQYYREEENGRGNFPPRFSGLQFPNYSSELNVNALELDDSALYLCASSLQGYGYTFGSGTRLTVV.

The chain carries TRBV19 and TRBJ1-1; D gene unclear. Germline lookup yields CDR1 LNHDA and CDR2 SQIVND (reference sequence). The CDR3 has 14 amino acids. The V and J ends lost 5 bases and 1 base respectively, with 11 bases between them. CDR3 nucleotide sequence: TGTGCCAGTAGTTTTGCGGGAACGAACACTGAAGCTTTCTTT. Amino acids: CASSFAGTNTEAFF.

In DNA form, the CDR3 reads TGTGCCATCAGTGGTGGAACCTTAGCTTCCACAGATACGCAGTATTTT. It specifies CAISGGTLASTDTQYF. The chain recombines TRBV10-3 with TRBJ2-3, with D hard to call. The ends were cut back, 4 bases at V and 2 bases at J, with 16 bases in the middle. The CDR3 is made up of 16 amino acids. Germline V gene data show CDR1 as ENHRY and CDR2 as SYGVKD.

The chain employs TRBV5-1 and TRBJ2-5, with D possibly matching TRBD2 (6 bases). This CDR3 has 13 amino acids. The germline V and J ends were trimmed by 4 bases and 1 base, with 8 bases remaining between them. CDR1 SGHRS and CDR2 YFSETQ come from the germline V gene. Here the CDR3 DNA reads TGCGCCAGCAGCAGGGGACTCCAAGAGACCCAGTACTTC. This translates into CASSRGLQETQYF.

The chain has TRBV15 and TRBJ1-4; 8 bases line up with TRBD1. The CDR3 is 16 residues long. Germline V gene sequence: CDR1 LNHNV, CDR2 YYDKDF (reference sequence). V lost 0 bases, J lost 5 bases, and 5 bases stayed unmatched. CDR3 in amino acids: CATSRDSRTGNEKLFF. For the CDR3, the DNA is TGTGCCACCAGCAGAGATAGCAGGACAGGGAATGAAAAACTGTTTTTT.

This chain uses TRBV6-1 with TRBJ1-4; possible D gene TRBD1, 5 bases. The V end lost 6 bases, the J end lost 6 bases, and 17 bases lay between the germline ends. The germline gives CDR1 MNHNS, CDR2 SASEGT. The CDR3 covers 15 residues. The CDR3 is CASRSTGGLHEKLFF. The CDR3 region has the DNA TGTGCCAGCAGGTCCACCGGGGGTCTACATGAAAAACTGTTTTTT.

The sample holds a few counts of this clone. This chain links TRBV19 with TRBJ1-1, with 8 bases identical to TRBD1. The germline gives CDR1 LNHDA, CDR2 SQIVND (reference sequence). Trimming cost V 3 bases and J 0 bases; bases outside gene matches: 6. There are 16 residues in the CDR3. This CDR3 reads CASSIWTGSLNTEAFF. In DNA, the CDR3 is TGTGCCAGTAGTATTTGGACAGGGTCCTTGAACACTGAAGCTTTCTTT.

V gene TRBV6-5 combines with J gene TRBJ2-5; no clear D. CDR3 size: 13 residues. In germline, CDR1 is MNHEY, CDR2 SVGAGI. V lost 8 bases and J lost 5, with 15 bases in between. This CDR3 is CASGLYGRETQYF. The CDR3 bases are TGTGCCAGCGGGCTTTACGGCAGGGAGACCCAGTACTTC.

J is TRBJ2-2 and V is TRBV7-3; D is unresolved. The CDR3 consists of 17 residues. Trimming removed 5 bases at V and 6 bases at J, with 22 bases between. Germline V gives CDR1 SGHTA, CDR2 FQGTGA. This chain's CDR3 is CASSRHQPIDGPGELFF. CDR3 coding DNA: TGTGCCAGCAGCAGACACCAACCTATAGACGGTCCCGGGGAGCTGTTTTTT.

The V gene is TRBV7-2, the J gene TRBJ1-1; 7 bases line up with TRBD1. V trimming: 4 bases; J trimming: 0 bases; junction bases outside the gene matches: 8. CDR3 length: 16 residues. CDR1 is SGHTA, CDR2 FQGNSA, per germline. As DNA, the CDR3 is TGTGCCAGCAGCTCCCTACAGGGGAGGATGAACACTGAAGCTTTCTTT. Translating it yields CASSSLQGRMNTEAFF.

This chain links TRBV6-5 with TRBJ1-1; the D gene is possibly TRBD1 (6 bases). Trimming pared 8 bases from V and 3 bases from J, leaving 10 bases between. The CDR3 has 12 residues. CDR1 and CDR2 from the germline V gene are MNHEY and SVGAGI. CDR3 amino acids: CASRRGHTEAFF. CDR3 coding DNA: TGTGCCAGCCGGCGGGGGCACACTGAAGCTTTCTTT.

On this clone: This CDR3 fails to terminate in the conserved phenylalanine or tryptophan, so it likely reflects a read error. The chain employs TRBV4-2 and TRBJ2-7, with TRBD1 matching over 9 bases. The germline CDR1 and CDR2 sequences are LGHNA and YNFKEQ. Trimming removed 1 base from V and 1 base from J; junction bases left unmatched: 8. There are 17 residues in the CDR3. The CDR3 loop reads CASSQVPGQGPSYEQYL. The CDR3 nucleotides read TGTGCCAGCAGCCAAGTCCCCGGACAGGGGCCTTCCTACGAGCAGTACCTC.

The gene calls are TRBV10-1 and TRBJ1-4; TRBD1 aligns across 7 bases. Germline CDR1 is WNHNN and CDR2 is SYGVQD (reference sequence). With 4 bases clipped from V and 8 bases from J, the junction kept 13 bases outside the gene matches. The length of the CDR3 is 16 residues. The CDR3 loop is CASSGRGQLFSEKLFF. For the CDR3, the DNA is TGCGCCAGCAGTGGAAGGGGACAGCTATTCTCCGAAAAACTGTTTTTT.

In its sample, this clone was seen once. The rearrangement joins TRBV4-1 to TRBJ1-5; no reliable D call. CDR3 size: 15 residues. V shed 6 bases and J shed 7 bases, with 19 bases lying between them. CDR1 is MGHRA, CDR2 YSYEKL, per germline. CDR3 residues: CASRQIGGIGQPQHF. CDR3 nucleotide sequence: TGCGCCAGCAGACAGATTGGAGGGATCGGACAGCCCCAGCATTTT.

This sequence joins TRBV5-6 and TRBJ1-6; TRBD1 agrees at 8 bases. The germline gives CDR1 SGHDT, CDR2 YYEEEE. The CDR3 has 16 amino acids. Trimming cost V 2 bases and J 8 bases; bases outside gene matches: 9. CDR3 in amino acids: CASSFSPQQGDSPLHF. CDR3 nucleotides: TGTGCCAGCAGCTTTTCCCCCCAACAGGGGGATTCACCCCTCCACTTT.

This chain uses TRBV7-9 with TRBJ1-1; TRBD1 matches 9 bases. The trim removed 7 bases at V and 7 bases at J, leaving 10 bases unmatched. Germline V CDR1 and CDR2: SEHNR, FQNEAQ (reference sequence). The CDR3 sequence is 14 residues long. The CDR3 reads CASTPWDREGEAFF. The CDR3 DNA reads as TGTGCCAGCACCCCGTGGGACAGGGAGGGTGAAGCTTTCTTT.

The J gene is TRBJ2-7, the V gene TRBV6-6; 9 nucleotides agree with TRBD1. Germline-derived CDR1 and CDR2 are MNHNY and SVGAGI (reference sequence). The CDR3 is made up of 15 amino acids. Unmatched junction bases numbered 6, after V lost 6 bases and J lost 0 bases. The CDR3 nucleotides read TGTGCCAGCAGCACGGGACAGGGCGGCTCCTACGAGCAGTACTTC. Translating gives CASSTGQGGSYEQYF.

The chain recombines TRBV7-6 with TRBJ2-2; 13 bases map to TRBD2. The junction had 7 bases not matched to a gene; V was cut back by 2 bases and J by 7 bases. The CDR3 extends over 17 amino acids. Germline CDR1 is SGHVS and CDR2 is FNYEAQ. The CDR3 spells CASSLFRTSGRIGELFF. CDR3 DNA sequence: TGTGCCAGCAGCTTATTTAGGACTAGCGGGAGAATCGGGGAGCTGTTTTTT.

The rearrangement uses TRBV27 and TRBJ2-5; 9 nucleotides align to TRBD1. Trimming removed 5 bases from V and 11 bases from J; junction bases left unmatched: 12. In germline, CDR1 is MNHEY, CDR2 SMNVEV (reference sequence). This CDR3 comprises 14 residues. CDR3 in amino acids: CASSPEFSQGAQYF. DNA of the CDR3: TGTGCCAGCAGTCCAGAATTCTCACAGGGGGCGCAGTACTTC.

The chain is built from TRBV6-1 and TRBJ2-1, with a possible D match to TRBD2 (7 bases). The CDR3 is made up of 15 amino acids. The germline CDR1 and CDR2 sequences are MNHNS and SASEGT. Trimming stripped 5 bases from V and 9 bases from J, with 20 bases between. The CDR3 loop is CASSPRGGSRGEQFF. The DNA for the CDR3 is TGTGCCAGCAGTCCCCGGGGCGGGAGCAGGGGTGAGCAGTTCTTC.